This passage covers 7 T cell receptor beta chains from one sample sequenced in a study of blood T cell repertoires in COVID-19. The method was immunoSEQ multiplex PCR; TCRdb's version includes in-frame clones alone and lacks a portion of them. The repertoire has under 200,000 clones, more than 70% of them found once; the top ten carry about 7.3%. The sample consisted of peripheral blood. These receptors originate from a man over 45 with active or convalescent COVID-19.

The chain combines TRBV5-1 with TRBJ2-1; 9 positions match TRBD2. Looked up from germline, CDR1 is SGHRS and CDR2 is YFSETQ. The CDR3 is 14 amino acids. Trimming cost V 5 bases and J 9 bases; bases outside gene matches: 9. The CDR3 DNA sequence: TGCGCCAGCAGAATGGCGGGGGGGCCGGGTGAGCAGTTCTTC. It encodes CASRMAGGPGEQFF.

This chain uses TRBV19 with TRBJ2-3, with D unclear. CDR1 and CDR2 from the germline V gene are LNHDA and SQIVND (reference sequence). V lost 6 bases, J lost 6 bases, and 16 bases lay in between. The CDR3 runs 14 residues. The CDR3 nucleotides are TGTGCCAGTAGCCCCCAATCGGTAATTGATACGCAGTATTTT. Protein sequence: CASSPQSVIDTQYF.

Here the CDR3 DNA reads TGTGCCAGCAGCGAAAACCCCAGGGGAACTTCACCCCTCCACTTT. This codes for CASSENPRGTSPLHF. The chain couples TRBV14 to TRBJ1-6; TRBD1 is a possible D gene (6 bases). Trimming took off 5 bases at V and 9 bases at J, with 17 bases between the two ends. The CDR3 is made up of 15 amino acids. Germline V gene data show CDR1 as SGHDN and CDR2 as FVKESK. The full variable domain, completed using reference TRBV14 and TRBJ1-6, is EAGVTQFPSHSVIEKGQTVTLRCDPISGHDNLYWYRRVMGKEIKFLLHFVKESKQDESGMPNNRFLAERTGGTYSTLKVQPAELEDSGVYFCASSENPRGTSPLHFGNGTRLTVT.

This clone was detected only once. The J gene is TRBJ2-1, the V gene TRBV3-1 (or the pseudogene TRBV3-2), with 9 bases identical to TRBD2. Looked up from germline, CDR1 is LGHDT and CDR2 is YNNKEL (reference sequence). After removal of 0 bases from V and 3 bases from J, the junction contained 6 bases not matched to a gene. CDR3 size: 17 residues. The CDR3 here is CASSQDWFSGSYNEQFF. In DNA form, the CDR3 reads TGTGCCAGCAGCCAAGATTGGTTTAGCGGGAGCTACAATGAGCAGTTCTTC.

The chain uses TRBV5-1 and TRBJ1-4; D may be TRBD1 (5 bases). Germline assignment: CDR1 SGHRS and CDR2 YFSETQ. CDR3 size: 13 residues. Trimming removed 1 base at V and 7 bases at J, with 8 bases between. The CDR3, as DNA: TGCGCCAGCAGCTTGTGGGGCCGTGAAAAACTGTTTTTT. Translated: CASSLWGREKLFF.

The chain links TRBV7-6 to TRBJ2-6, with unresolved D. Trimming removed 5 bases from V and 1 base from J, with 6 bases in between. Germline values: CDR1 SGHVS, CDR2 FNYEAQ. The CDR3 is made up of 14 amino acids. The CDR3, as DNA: TGTGCCAGCAGCCGCACTTCTGGGGCCAACGTCCTGACTTTC. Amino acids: CASSRTSGANVLTF.

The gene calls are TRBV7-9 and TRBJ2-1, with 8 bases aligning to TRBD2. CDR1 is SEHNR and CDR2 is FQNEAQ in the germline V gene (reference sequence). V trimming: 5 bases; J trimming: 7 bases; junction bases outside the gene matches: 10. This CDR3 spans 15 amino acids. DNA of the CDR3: TGTGCCAGCAGCCCCGGGACTAGGAACTGGAATGAGCAGTTCTTC. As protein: CASSPGTRNWNEQFF.